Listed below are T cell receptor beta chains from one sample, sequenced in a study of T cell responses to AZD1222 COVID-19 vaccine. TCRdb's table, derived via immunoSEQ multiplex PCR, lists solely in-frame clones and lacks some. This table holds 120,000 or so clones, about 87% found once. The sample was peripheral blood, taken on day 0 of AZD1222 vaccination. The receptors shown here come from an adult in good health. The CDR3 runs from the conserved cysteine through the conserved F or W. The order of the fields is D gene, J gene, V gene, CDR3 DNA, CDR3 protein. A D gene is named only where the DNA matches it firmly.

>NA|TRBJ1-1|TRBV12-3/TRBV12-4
TGTGCCAGCAGGCAGATGAACACTGAAGCTTTCTTT
CASRQMNTEAFF
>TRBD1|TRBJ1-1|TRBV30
TGTGCCTGGAGTATAGGGTATTGGGGACAGTCTACGCTTGAAGCTTTCTTT
CAWSIGYWGQSTLEAFF
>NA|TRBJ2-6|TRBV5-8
TGTGCCAGCAGCCAGGGGAACTCTGGGGCCAACGTCCTGACTTTC
CASSQGNSGANVLTF
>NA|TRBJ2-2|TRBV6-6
TGTGCCAGCAGTTGGGGAATAGGGACCGGGGAGCTGTTTTTT
CASSWGIGTGELFF
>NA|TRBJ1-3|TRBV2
TGTGCCAGCAGTTTTGGAAACACCATATATTTT
CASSFGNTIYF
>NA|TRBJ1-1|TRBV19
TGTGCCAGTAGTACCCCTCTAGGGGGGGGAGAGGCTTTCTTT
CASSTPLGGGEAFF
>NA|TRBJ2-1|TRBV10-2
TGCGCCAGCAGTGAAATGGGACTGTCCAATGAGCAGTTCTTC
CASSEMGLSNEQFF
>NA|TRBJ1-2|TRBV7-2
TGTGCCAGCAGCTTAGGGGGACTCAGCTATGGCTACACCTTC
CASSLGGLSYGYTF
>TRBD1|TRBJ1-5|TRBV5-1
TGCGCCAGCAGCTTGGCAGGGGGTAATCAGCCCCAGCATTTT
CASSLAGGNQPQHF
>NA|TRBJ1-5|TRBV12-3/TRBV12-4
TGTGCCAGCAGTTTAACAGGTCGGCAGCCCCAGCATTTT
CASSLTGRQPQHF